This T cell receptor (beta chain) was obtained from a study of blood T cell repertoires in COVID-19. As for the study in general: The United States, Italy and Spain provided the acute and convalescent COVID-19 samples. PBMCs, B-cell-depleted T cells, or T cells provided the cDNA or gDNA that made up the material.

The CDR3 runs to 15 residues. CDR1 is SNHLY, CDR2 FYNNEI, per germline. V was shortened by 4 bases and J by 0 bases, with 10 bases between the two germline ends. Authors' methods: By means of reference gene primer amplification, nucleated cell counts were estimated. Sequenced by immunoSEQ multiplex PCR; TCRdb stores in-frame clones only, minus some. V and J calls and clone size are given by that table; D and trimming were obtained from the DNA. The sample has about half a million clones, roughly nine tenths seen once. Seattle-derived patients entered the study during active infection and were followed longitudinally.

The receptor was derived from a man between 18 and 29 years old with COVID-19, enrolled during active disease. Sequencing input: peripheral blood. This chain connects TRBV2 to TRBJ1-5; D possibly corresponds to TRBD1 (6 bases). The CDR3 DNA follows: TGTGCCAGCAGTGGGACAGCTAATAGCAATCAGCCCCAGCATTTT. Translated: CASSGTANSNQPQHF.